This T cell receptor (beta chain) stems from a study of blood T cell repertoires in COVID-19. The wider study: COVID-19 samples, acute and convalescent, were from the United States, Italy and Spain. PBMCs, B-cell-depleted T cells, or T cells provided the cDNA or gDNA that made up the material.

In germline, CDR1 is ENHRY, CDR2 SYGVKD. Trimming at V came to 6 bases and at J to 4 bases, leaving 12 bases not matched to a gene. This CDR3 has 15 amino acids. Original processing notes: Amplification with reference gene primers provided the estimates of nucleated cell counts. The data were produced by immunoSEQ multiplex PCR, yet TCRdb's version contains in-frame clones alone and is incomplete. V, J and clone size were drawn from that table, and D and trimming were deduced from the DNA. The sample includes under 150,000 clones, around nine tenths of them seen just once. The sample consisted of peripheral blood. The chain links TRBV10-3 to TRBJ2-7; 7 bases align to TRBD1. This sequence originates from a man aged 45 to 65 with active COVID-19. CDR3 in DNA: TGTGCCATCAGCGAGGGACCAGGGGGTAGGTACGAGCAGTACTTC. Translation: CAISEGPGGRYEQYF.